The 27 T cell receptor beta chains below all came from one sample that was sequenced in a study of sequential checkpoint blockade in melanoma. TCRdb's copy holds only in-frame clones and misses some; the assay was immunoSEQ multiplex PCR. In the table there are roughly 29,000 clones, over 80% of which are singletons. Documented treatment: randomized to nivolumab then ipilimumab (arm A) or the reverse (arm B). The sequencing here drew on CD8+ T cells sorted from blood (inferred from file names), taken from a patient given nivolumab and ipilimumab in sequence. The receptors come from a human donor with melanoma.

The chain is built from TRBV19 and TRBJ1-2; D call uncertain. Trimming took off 1 base at V and 0 bases at J, with 9 bases between the two ends. The germline CDR1 and CDR2 sequences are LNHDA and SQIVND (reference sequence). CDR3 length equals 15 residues. DNA of the CDR3: TGTGCCAGTAGTATAGTCGCCAGTGCTAACTATGGCTACACCTTC. It is translated as CASSIVASANYGYTF.

The rearrangement uses TRBV5-6 and TRBJ2-7, with D perhaps TRBD2 (6 bases). The CDR3 covers 14 residues. Germline V gene data show CDR1 as SGHDT and CDR2 as YYEEEE. V shed 3 bases and J shed 5 bases, with 15 bases lying between them. The CDR3 DNA sequence: TGTGCCAGCAGCTCACAGGCTAGGAGGGACGAGCAGTACTTC. This gives the protein CASSSQARRDEQYF.

V gene TRBV19 combines with J gene TRBJ2-2, with 12 bases fitting TRBD2. The CDR3 loop spans 17 amino acids. Per the germline V gene, CDR1 is LNHDA and CDR2 is SQIVND (reference sequence). V gave up 4 bases and J gave up 6 bases; unmatched junction bases: 9. The CDR3 DNA sequence: TGTGCCAGTAGTACGACTAGCGGGAGAATGTATGCCGGGGAGCTGTTTTTT. Protein: CASSTTSGRMYAGELFF.

This chain links TRBV13 with TRBJ2-6; D is possibly TRBD1 (6 bases). Trimming removed 5 bases at V and 1 base at J, with 18 bases between. CDR1 and CDR2 from the germline V gene are PRHDT and FYEKMQ (reference sequence). The CDR3 extends over 18 amino acids. The DNA of the CDR3 is TGTGCCAGCAGCCTATGGACAGAGGAAACTTCTGGGGCCAACGTCCTGACTTTC. Protein product: CASSLWTEETSGANVLTF.

The chain employs TRBV5-1 and TRBJ1-2; no clear D. The V end was cut by 6 bases, the J end by 6 bases, with 15 bases between. Per the germline V gene, CDR1 is SGHRS and CDR2 is YFSETQ. The CDR3 contains 13 residues. CDR3 nucleotides: TGCGCCAGCAATGGAGGGTCCGTAAATGGCTACACCTTC. Translating gives CASNGGSVNGYTF.

The rearrangement uses TRBV27 and TRBJ2-2; the D gene is possibly TRBD2 (7 bases). V dropped 0 bases and J dropped 6 bases, with 8 bases sitting between them. The germline V gene encodes CDR1 MNHEY and CDR2 SMNVEV (reference sequence). The CDR3 runs to 14 residues. The CDR3 nucleotides read TGTGCCAGCAGTTTATCAGGGGGGGCCGGGGAGCTGTTTTTT. Protein product: CASSLSGGAGELFF.

The chain has TRBV7-9 and TRBJ1-5, with D perhaps TRBD1 (5 bases). Trimming took off 1 base at V and 4 bases at J, with 8 bases between the two ends. This CDR3 region has 14 residues. Germline CDR1 and CDR2: SEHNR and FQNEAQ (reference sequence). In nucleotides, the CDR3 is TGTGCCAGCAGCTTAGAGGGACTAAATCAGCCCCAGCATTTT. Protein sequence: CASSLEGLNQPQHF.

This clone was recorded a few times. The CDR3 nucleotides are TGCGCCAGCAGCCAATCGACTAGCGAAACCTACGAGCAGTACTTC. Residues: CASSQSTSETYEQYF. The J gene is TRBJ2-7, the V gene TRBV4-3; TRBD2 matches 8 bases. Trimming removed 2 bases from V and 2 bases from J; junction bases left unmatched: 5. Germline V gene data show CDR1 as LGHNA and CDR2 as YSLEER. This CDR3 is built from 15 residues.

The chain employs TRBV27 and TRBJ2-1; 7 bases map to TRBD2. V trimming: 10 bases; J trimming: 2 bases; junction bases outside the gene matches: 8. The CDR3 consists of 14 residues. The V gene's germline CDR1 is MNHEY and CDR2 SMNVEV (reference sequence). Here the CDR3 reads CANPSGTTYNEQFF. Here the CDR3 DNA reads TGTGCCAACCCCAGCGGGACCACCTACAATGAGCAGTTCTTC.

The chain has TRBV28 and TRBJ1-2; D possibly corresponds to TRBD1 (6 bases). Germline-derived CDR1 and CDR2 are MDHEN and SYDVKM. The CDR3 has 16 amino acids. V lost 6 bases, J lost 8 bases, and 25 bases lay in between. CDR3 region: CASRAPNEQGFWGYTF. CDR3 sequence (DNA): TGTGCCAGCAGGGCTCCGAATGAACAGGGTTTTTGGGGCTACACCTTC.

V usage is TRBV7-9 and J usage is TRBJ2-3, with D possibly matching TRBD1 (5 bases). Germline values: CDR1 SEHNR, CDR2 FQNEAQ (reference sequence). The CDR3 runs to 15 residues. V was shortened by 6 bases and J by 3 bases, with 16 bases between the two germline ends. The CDR3 nucleotides read TGTGCCAGCAGTATCCTGACAGCGATGACAGATACGCAGTATTTT. The encoded protein is CASSILTAMTDTQYF.

CDR3 nucleotides: TGTGCCAGCAGTTACTCCGATACTAGCGGGAGGGAGTACTTC. As protein: CASSYSDTSGREYF. This chain uses TRBV6-6 with TRBJ2-5; 13 bases line up with TRBD2. CDR1 MNHNY and CDR2 SVGAGI come from the germline V gene (reference sequence). The V segment lost 0 bases and the J segment 12 bases; nucleotides outside the gene matches: 4. The CDR3 has 14 amino acids.

The J gene is TRBJ2-1, the V gene TRBV9, with D tentatively TRBD2 (6 bases). CDR3 length equals 15 residues. Germline CDR1 SGDLS, CDR2 YYNGEE. Trimming pared 2 bases from V and 6 bases from J, leaving 15 bases between. CDR3 bases: TGTGCCAGCAGCGTCGGGGGAGGACGCGGCAATGAGCAGTTCTTC. Encoded protein: CASSVGGGRGNEQFF. The full variable domain, rest sourced from reference TRBV9 and TRBJ2-1, is DSGVTQTPKHLITATGQRVTLRCSPRSGDLSVYWYQQSLDQGLQFLIQYYNGEERAKGNILERFSAQQFPDLHSELNLSSLELGDSALYFCASSVGGGRGNEQFFGPGTRLTVL.

This sequence joins TRBV4-1 and TRBJ1-2; D is unclear. CDR1 MGHRA and CDR2 YSYEKL come from the germline V gene. Between the trimmed V and J ends, which lost 4 bases and 0 bases, there was a span of 9 bases. The CDR3 covers 14 residues. CDR3 nucleotide sequence: TGCGCCAGCAGCCCCCCAGGAACTAACTATGGCTACACCTTC. Amino acid sequence: CASSPPGTNYGYTF.

The chain recombines TRBV4-1 with TRBJ1-2, with D unclear. Germline CDR1 reads MGHRA; CDR2 reads YSYEKL. The CDR3 sequence is 14 residues long. Trimming took off 1 base at V and 1 base at J, with 7 bases between the two ends. The CDR3 spells CASSQVAGNYGYTF. Here the CDR3 DNA reads TGCGCCAGCAGCCAAGTAGCCGGTAACTATGGCTACACCTTC.

This clone was detected only once. The rearrangement links TRBV6-5 to TRBJ1-2; weak D call: TRBD1 (5 bases). Germline V gene lookup returns CDR1 MNHEY and CDR2 SVGAGI. V was clipped by 3 bases and J by 7 bases, with 12 bases between them. CDR3 length: 13 amino acids. In DNA, the CDR3 is TGTGCCAGCAGTTATAGGGGCGCGGCTGGCTACACCTTC. Translating it yields CASSYRGAAGYTF.

The chain carries TRBV4-1 and TRBJ2-7; 7 bases match TRBD1. There are 15 residues in the CDR3. CDR1 is MGHRA and CDR2 is YSYEKL in the germline V gene. V shed 0 bases and J 9 bases; nucleotides not matched to a gene: 11. The CDR3 is CASSQESERGRRQYF. The CDR3, as DNA: TGCGCCAGCAGCCAAGAGTCGGAGAGGGGGCGAAGGCAGTACTTC.

This clone showed up just once. V gene TRBV27 combines with J gene TRBJ1-3, with no clear D. The CDR3 sequence is 13 residues long. Germline assignment: CDR1 MNHEY and CDR2 SMNVEV (reference sequence). V was cut by 3 bases and J by 8 bases, with 11 bases left in between. CDR3: CASSFYKGDTIYF. The CDR3 DNA is TGTGCCAGCAGTTTTTACAAGGGAGACACCATATATTTT.

The chain links TRBV5-6 to TRBJ2-2; 8 bases align to TRBD1. The V gene end was trimmed by 0 bases and the J gene end by 7 bases; junction bases not matched to a gene: 5. The germline gives CDR1 SGHDT, CDR2 YYEEEE. This CDR3 region has 15 residues. CDR3 coding DNA: TGTGCCAGCAGCTTGGCCCCAGGGGGCGACGGGGAGCTGTTTTTT. Amino acids: CASSLAPGGDGELFF.

The chain recombines TRBV15 with TRBJ1-1; D is ambiguous. The V gene's germline CDR1 is LNHNV and CDR2 YYDKDF (reference sequence). Trimming left V 0 bases short and J 6 bases short, with 14 bases between. The CDR3 totals 15 residues. The CDR3 region is CATSRDKRFVPEAFF. DNA for the CDR3: TGTGCCACCAGCAGAGATAAGAGGTTTGTACCTGAAGCTTTCTTT.

This clone came up once. The chain joins TRBV6-1 to TRBJ2-7; 9 bases are a match to TRBD2. Germline V CDR1 and CDR2: MNHNS, SASEGT. Unmatched junction bases numbered 13, after V lost 8 bases and J lost 5 bases. This CDR3 spans 15 amino acids. This chain's CDR3 is CASRLRLAGVNEQYF. In DNA form, the CDR3 reads TGTGCCAGCCGCCTAAGATTAGCGGGAGTCAACGAGCAGTACTTC.

J is TRBJ1-1 and V is TRBV7-9; D remains unclear. This CDR3 has 17 residues. Germline V CDR1 and CDR2: SEHNR, FQNEAQ (reference sequence). Trimming pared 2 bases from V and 0 bases from J, leaving 16 bases between. The CDR3 bases are TGTGCCAGCAGCTTATTGACACTCAGTCGGATGAACACTGAAGCTTTCTTT. It encodes CASSLLTLSRMNTEAFF.

The genes are TRBV5-4 and TRBJ1-6, with 10 nucleotides matching TRBD1. With 4 bases clipped from V and 7 bases from J, the junction kept 5 bases outside the gene matches. The germline V gene encodes CDR1 SGHNT and CDR2 YYREEE (reference sequence). The CDR3 length is 15 residues. The CDR3 region is CASSNRDRGNSPLHF. The CDR3 bases are TGTGCCAGCAGCAACAGGGACAGGGGAAATTCACCCCTCCACTTT.

This clone was found a few times. The chain employs TRBV7-6 and TRBJ2-1; D uncertain. CDR3 length: 12 amino acids. Per the germline V gene, CDR1 is SGHVS and CDR2 is FNYEAQ. V lost 2 bases to trimming and J lost 9 bases, with 8 bases between them. CDR3: CASSLKESEQFF. Written as DNA, the CDR3 is TGTGCCAGCAGCTTAAAGGAGAGTGAGCAGTTCTTC.

The chain combines TRBV10-3 with TRBJ2-7; D may be TRBD2 (6 bases). CDR3 length: 14 amino acids. The germline V and J ends were trimmed by 4 bases and 3 bases, with 13 bases remaining between them. Germline-derived CDR1 and CDR2 are ENHRY and SYGVKD. Here the CDR3 reads CAISGGTFHYEQYF. The DNA of the CDR3 is TGTGCCATCAGTGGCGGGACTTTCCACTACGAGCAGTACTTC.

The CDR3: CASSQDPLGVSGGRNTEAFF. In nucleotides, the CDR3 is TGTGCCAGCAGCCAAGACCCTTTGGGTGTATCCGGGGGGCGGAACACTGAAGCTTTCTTT. This rearrangement joins TRBV4-2 to TRBJ1-1; tentatively, D is TRBD1 (6 bases). Trimming shortened V by 0 bases and J by 1 base, and 24 bases separated the two germline ends. Per the germline V gene, CDR1 is LGHNA and CDR2 is YNFKEQ. The CDR3 length is 20 residues.

This chain uses TRBV4-3 with TRBJ2-7; D possibly corresponds to TRBD1 (6 bases). Germline V gives CDR1 LGHNA, CDR2 YSLEER. The CDR3 totals 13 residues. V lost 3 bases to trimming and J lost 6 bases, with 12 bases between them. CDR3 residues: CASSQGGGGEQYF. CDR3 bases: TGCGCCAGCAGCCAGGGTGGGGGCGGCGAGCAGTACTTC.